This entry concerns a single TCR beta chain. Generated by immunoSEQ multiplex PCR, the TCRdb table keeps only in-frame clones and is missing some. The data contain over 90,000 clones, roughly 90% of them singletons. This sample was included in a study of blood T cell repertoires in COVID-19. Study overall: Sample material is recorded as cDNA or gDNA derived from T cells, B-cell-depleted T cells, or PBMCs.

Trimming took 4 bases from V and 0 from J, leaving 15 bases between them. This CDR3 has 15 amino acids. Germline lookup yields CDR1 SQVTM and CDR2 ANQGSEA. This receptor was obtained from a woman aged 55 to 70 with acute or convalescent COVID-19. The chain couples TRBV29-1 to TRBJ1-1; D gene ambiguous. Input material: peripheral blood. This CDR3 is CSVVGHLVMNTEAFF. CDR3 bases: TGCAGCGTTGTCGGTCACCTCGTTATGAACACTGAAGCTTTCTTT.